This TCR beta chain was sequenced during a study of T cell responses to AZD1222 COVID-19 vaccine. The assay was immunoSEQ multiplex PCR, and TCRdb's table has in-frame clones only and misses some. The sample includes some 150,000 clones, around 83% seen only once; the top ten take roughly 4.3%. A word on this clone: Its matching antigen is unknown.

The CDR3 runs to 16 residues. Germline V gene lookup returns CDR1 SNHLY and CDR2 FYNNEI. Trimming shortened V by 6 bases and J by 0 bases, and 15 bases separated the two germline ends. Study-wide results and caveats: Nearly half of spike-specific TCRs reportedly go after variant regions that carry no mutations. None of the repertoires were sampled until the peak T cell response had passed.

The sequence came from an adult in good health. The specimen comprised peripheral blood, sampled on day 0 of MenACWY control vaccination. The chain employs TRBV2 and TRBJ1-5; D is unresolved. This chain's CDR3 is CASREGRFASNQPQHF. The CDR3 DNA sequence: TGTGCCAGCAGAGAGGGCCGGTTCGCTAGCAATCAGCCCCAGCATTTT.